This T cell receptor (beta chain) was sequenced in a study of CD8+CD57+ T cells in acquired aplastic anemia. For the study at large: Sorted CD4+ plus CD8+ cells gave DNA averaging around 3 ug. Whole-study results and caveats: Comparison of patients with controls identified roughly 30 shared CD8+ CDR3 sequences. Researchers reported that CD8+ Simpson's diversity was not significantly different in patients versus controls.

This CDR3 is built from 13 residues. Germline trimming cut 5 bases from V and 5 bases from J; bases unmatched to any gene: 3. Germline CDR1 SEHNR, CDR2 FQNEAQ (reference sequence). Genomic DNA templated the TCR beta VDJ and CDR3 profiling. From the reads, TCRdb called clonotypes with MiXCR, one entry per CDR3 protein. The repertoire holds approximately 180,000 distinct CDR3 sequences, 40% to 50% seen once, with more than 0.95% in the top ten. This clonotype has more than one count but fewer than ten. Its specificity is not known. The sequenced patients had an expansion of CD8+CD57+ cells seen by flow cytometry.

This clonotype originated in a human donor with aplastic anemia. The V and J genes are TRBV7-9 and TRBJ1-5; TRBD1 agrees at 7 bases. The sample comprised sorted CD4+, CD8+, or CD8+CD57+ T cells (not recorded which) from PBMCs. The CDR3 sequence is CASSARGDQPQHF. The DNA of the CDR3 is TGTGCCAGCAGCGCCAGGGGGGATCAGCCCCAGCATTTT.